Sequencing of this T cell receptor (beta chain) was carried out in a study of T cell repertoires in cytomegalovirus infection. As for the study in general: Recently described HLA-C-restricted plus well-studied HLA-B-restricted CMV epitopes were used. Public signatures in TCR beta pointed to CMV infection and matching HLA type.

CDR3 length equals 16 residues. Germline V gene data show CDR1 as DFQATT and CDR2 as SNEGSKA (reference sequence). Turning to this clonotype: The antigen is unknown.

TCRdb ran MiXCR on the reads and lists one entry per CDR3 protein. Here the sample spans more than 75,000 distinct CDR3 sequences, roughly 29% being singletons. The rearrangement uses TRBV20-1 and TRBJ1-5; TRBD1 aligns across 12 bases. The sample consisted of CD8+ T cells from cultured PBMCs, taken from culture after CMV antigen stimulation. The sequence derives from a human donor in good health (CMV status not recorded). Some clones in this sample may be carry-over from other donors' samples. The DNA of the CDR3 is TGCTTGGGGGGGACAGGGGGCTTTGCGAGCAATCAGCCCCAGCATTTT. Amino acid sequence: CLGGTGGFASNQPQHF.